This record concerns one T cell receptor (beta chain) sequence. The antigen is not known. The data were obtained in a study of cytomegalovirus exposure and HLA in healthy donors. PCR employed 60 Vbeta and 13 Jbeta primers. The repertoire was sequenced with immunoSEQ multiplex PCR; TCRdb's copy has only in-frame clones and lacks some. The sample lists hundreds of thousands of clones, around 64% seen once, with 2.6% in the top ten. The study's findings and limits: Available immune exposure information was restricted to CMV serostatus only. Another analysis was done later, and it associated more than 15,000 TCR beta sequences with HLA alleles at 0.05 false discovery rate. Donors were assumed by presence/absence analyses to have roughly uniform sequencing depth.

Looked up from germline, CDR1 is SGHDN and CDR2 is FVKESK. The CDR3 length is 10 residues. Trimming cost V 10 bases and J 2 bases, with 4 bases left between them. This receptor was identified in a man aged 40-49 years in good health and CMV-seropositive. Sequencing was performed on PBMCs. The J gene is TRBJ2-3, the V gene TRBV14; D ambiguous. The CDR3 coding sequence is TGTGCCATCCACACAGATACGCAGTATTTT. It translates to CAIHTDTQYF.